Listed below are T cell receptor beta chains from one sample, sequenced in a study of T-cell reconstitution after alpha-beta-depleted transplantation in children. One entry per CDR3 protein, called by TCRdb with MiXCR from the PCR reads. This table holds roughly 590,000 distinct CDR3 sequences, about 15% found once. The specimen was PBMCs from the stem cell graft donor, collected from the stem cell graft. Receptor source: a human donor who donated a stem cell graft to a child with acute myeloid leukemia. CDR3s include the opening cysteine and the closing phenylalanine or tryptophan. D genes are given only for firm matches. Expanded clones are given a class, and other clones once, few, many or no size at all.

D gene: .; V gene: TRBV7-9; clone size: many; J gene: TRBJ1-2; CDR3 DNA: TGTGCCAGCACCTCGGCGGGGGATGGTGGCTACACCTTC; CDR3 protein: CASTSAGDGGYTF
D gene: TRBD2; V gene: TRBV15; clone size: .; J gene: TRBJ2-3; CDR3 DNA: TGTGCCACCAGCAGCGAGGGGACTAACACAGATACGCAGTATTTT; CDR3 protein: CATSSEGTNTDTQYF
D gene: .; V gene: TRBV6-6; clone size: .; J gene: TRBJ2-1; CDR3 DNA: TGTGCCAGCAGTTACTGGGGGGACAATGAGCAGTTCTTC; CDR3 protein: CASSYWGDNEQFF
D gene: .; V gene: TRBV6-1; clone size: few; J gene: TRBJ1-1; CDR3 DNA: TGTGCCAGCAGTGAAATCTCAGGGAAGGTGAACACTGAAGCTTTCTTT; CDR3 protein: CASSEISGKVNTEAFF
D gene: .; V gene: TRBV5-1; clone size: many; J gene: TRBJ2-1; CDR3 DNA: TGCGCCAGCAGCTTGTCCCAGGGGCCGGTTACCAATGAGCAGTTCTTC; CDR3 protein: CASSLSQGPVTNEQFF
D gene: TRBD1; V gene: TRBV20-1; clone size: many; J gene: TRBJ1-1; CDR3 DNA: TGCAGTGCTAGTAGGGCAGGGGGCGGAATAGGCCCCACTGAAGCTTTCTTT; CDR3 protein: CSASRAGGGIGPTEAFF
D gene: TRBD1; V gene: TRBV7-9; clone size: .; J gene: TRBJ1-1; CDR3 DNA: TGTGCCAGCAGCTTTGACAGGGGGCTCGAAACTGAAGCTTTCTTT; CDR3 protein: CASSFDRGLETEAFF
D gene: .; V gene: TRBV15; clone size: .; J gene: TRBJ2-5; CDR3 DNA: TGTGCCACCAGCAGAGATCTGACCTTGCCTCGATGGGAGACCCAGTACTTC; CDR3 protein: CATSRDLTLPRWETQYF
D gene: TRBD1; V gene: TRBV11-2; clone size: few; J gene: TRBJ1-1; CDR3 DNA: TGTGCCAGCAGCGATGGGACAGGGACTGGAGCTTTCTTT; CDR3 protein: CASSDGTGTGAFF
D gene: TRBD1; V gene: TRBV20-1; clone size: many; J gene: TRBJ1-3; CDR3 DNA: TGCAGTGCTATGCAGGGGGCTTCTAGAAACACCATATATTTT; CDR3 protein: CSAMQGASRNTIYF
D gene: TRBD1; V gene: TRBV6-5; clone size: few; J gene: TRBJ2-1; CDR3 DNA: TGTGCCAGCAGTTACACAACCGGGACAGGTAGAAATGAGCAGTTCTTC; CDR3 protein: CASSYTTGTGRNEQFF
D gene: TRBD2; V gene: TRBV20-1; clone size: many; J gene: TRBJ2-5; CDR3 DNA: TGCAGTGCTAGAGCTCCGGGACTAGCGAAGGCCCAGTACTTC; CDR3 protein: CSARAPGLAKAQYF
D gene: .; V gene: TRBV5-4; clone size: .; J gene: TRBJ2-2; CDR3 DNA: TGTGCCAGCAGCTTGGAAGGGGCTATCAACACCGGGGAGCTGTTTTTT; CDR3 protein: CASSLEGAINTGELFF
D gene: .; V gene: TRBV20-1; clone size: .; J gene: TRBJ2-5; CDR3 DNA: TGCAGTGCTAGAGATCTATGGCTAGCGCTGGGCGAGACCCAGTACTTC; CDR3 protein: CSARDLWLALGETQYF
D gene: .; V gene: TRBV29-1; clone size: few; J gene: TRBJ2-3; CDR3 DNA: TGCAGCTTCGGACCTGGGGATACGCAGTATTTT; CDR3 protein: CSFGPGDTQYF
D gene: TRBD1; V gene: TRBV30; clone size: .; J gene: TRBJ1-5; CDR3 DNA: TGTGCCTCGGGACAGAGTAACAATCAGCCCCAGCATTTT; CDR3 protein: CASGQSNNQPQHF
D gene: .; V gene: TRBV20-1; clone size: many; J gene: TRBJ2-5; CDR3 DNA: TGCAGTGCTAGGGGGATTATCAACCCCAAGACCCAGTACTTC; CDR3 protein: CSARGIINPKTQYF
D gene: TRBD1; V gene: TRBV5-1; clone size: few; J gene: TRBJ2-1; CDR3 DNA: TGCGCCAGCAGCTTGGAGGGGACAGGTTGGGATGAGCAGTTCTTC; CDR3 protein: CASSLEGTGWDEQFF
D gene: TRBD2; V gene: TRBV7-9; clone size: .; J gene: TRBJ2-7; CDR3 DNA: TGTGCCAGCAGCCCGTGGGGTAGCGGGAACGAGCAGTACTTC; CDR3 protein: CASSPWGSGNEQYF
D gene: TRBD1; V gene: TRBV20-1; clone size: many; J gene: TRBJ2-7; CDR3 DNA: TGCAGTGCTAAAGGACAGGGGCGGTACGAGCAGTACTTC; CDR3 protein: CSAKGQGRYEQYF
D gene: TRBD1; V gene: TRBV29-1; clone size: many; J gene: TRBJ1-1; CDR3 DNA: TGCAGCGCCGGACAGGGGCTCCCTAACACTGAAGCTTTCTTT; CDR3 protein: CSAGQGLPNTEAFF
D gene: TRBD2; V gene: TRBV10-3; clone size: few; J gene: TRBJ2-3; CDR3 DNA: TGTGCCATCGGCCAGGGGACTAGCGGGGGAGGAACAGATACGCAGTATTTT; CDR3 protein: CAIGQGTSGGGTDTQYF
D gene: TRBD1; V gene: TRBV18; clone size: .; J gene: TRBJ1-2; CDR3 DNA: TGTGCCAGCTCACCATTCGGGACAGGAGGGTATGGCTACACCTTC; CDR3 protein: CASSPFGTGGYGYTF
D gene: .; V gene: TRBV4-3; clone size: .; J gene: TRBJ1-2; CDR3 DNA: TGCGCCAGCAGCCAAGGGACAGACTATATTTATGGCTACACCTTC; CDR3 protein: CASSQGTDYIYGYTF
D gene: TRBD1; V gene: TRBV24-1; clone size: many; J gene: TRBJ2-3; CDR3 DNA: TGTGCCACCAGTAGAACCGGGACAGGGAGCACAGATACGCAGTATTTT; CDR3 protein: CATSRTGTGSTDTQYF
D gene: TRBD2; V gene: TRBV27; clone size: few; J gene: TRBJ2-3; CDR3 DNA: TGTGCCAGCAGTTACCTAGCGGGCACAGATACGCAGTATTTT; CDR3 protein: CASSYLAGTDTQYF
D gene: .; V gene: TRBV5-6; clone size: many; J gene: TRBJ2-5; CDR3 DNA: TGTGCCAGCAGCCCGGTGGGTCAAGAGACCCAGTACTTC; CDR3 protein: CASSPVGQETQYF
D gene: TRBD1; V gene: TRBV20-1; clone size: .; J gene: TRBJ2-5; CDR3 DNA: TGCAGTGCTAGAGGGGACAGAATAGAGACCCAGTACTTC; CDR3 protein: CSARGDRIETQYF
D gene: .; V gene: TRBV20-1; clone size: many; J gene: TRBJ2-7; CDR3 DNA: TGCAGTGCTACAGCGTCCTACGAGCAGTACTTC; CDR3 protein: CSATASYEQYF
D gene: .; V gene: TRBV29-1; clone size: many; J gene: TRBJ2-7; CDR3 DNA: TGCAGCGTCGACGTAGGAGCACCGAGCTACGAGCAGTACTTC; CDR3 protein: CSVDVGAPSYEQYF
D gene: .; V gene: TRBV12-3/TRBV12-4; clone size: few; J gene: TRBJ1-6; CDR3 DNA: TGTGCCAGCAGTTTAAGTGGGAGGGGTAATTCACCCCTCCACTTT; CDR3 protein: CASSLSGRGNSPLHF
D gene: TRBD2; V gene: TRBV5-4; clone size: many; J gene: TRBJ2-5; CDR3 DNA: TGTGCCAGCAGCTTTTCGGGGGGGCTCCAAGAGACCCAGTACTTC; CDR3 protein: CASSFSGGLQETQYF
D gene: .; V gene: TRBV29-1; clone size: many; J gene: TRBJ2-6; CDR3 DNA: TGCAGCGTTCAATACTCTGGGGCCAACGTCCTGACTTTC; CDR3 protein: CSVQYSGANVLTF
D gene: .; V gene: TRBV20-1; clone size: few; J gene: TRBJ2-1; CDR3 DNA: TGCAGTGCTGGTCGATACAATGAGCAGTTCTTC; CDR3 protein: CSAGRYNEQFF
D gene: .; V gene: TRBV5-5; clone size: many; J gene: TRBJ1-1; CDR3 DNA: TGTGCCAGCAGCTTGTACCCGACCGTGAACACTGAAGCTTTCTTT; CDR3 protein: CASSLYPTVNTEAFF
D gene: .; V gene: TRBV20-1; clone size: many; J gene: TRBJ2-1; CDR3 DNA: TGCAGTGCTGGGGTGGGGGGGGCGACAAATGAGCAGTTCTTC; CDR3 protein: CSAGVGGATNEQFF
D gene: TRBD2; V gene: TRBV5-1; clone size: many; J gene: TRBJ2-3; CDR3 DNA: TGTGCCAGCAGCTTAGGGACTAGCGGGGGCACAGATACGCAGTATTTT; CDR3 protein: CASSLGTSGGTDTQYF
D gene: TRBD1; V gene: TRBV28; clone size: .; J gene: TRBJ1-5; CDR3 DNA: TGTGCCAGCAGTCGCCCCGGACAGGGTCGTCAGCCCCAGCATTTT; CDR3 protein: CASSRPGQGRQPQHF
D gene: .; V gene: TRBV12-3/TRBV12-4; clone size: many; J gene: TRBJ2-1; CDR3 DNA: TGTGCCAGCAGTTTCTACAGGGGAGCGGGGAATGAGCAGTTCTTC; CDR3 protein: CASSFYRGAGNEQFF
D gene: .; V gene: TRBV24-1; clone size: .; J gene: TRBJ2-1; CDR3 DNA: TGTGCCACCGGAAGGGGGGCTTTCTACAATGAGCAGTTCTTC; CDR3 protein: CATGRGAFYNEQFF
D gene: .; V gene: TRBV20-1; clone size: many; J gene: TRBJ2-3; CDR3 DNA: TGCAGTGCTAGACAGTACACAGATACGCAGTATTTT; CDR3 protein: CSARQYTDTQYF
D gene: .; V gene: TRBV7-6; clone size: many; J gene: TRBJ1-1; CDR3 DNA: TGTGCCGTTGTGTCCGGGGGGACTGAAGCTTTCTTT; CDR3 protein: CAVVSGGTEAFF
D gene: TRBD1; V gene: TRBV20-1; clone size: many; J gene: TRBJ1-2; CDR3 DNA: TGCAGTGCTAGGCGGACAGGGGCGCATAACTATGGCTACACCTTC; CDR3 protein: CSARRTGAHNYGYTF
D gene: .; V gene: TRBV5-5; clone size: many; J gene: TRBJ2-5; CDR3 DNA: TGTGCCAGCAGCTCCGGCGGCAGGGTAGAGACCCAGTACTTC; CDR3 protein: CASSSGGRVETQYF
D gene: TRBD1; V gene: TRBV7-2; clone size: many; J gene: TRBJ1-1; CDR3 DNA: TGTGCCAGCAGCTACAGGGGGCCTACCTTACCTGAAGCTTTCTTT; CDR3 protein: CASSYRGPTLPEAFF